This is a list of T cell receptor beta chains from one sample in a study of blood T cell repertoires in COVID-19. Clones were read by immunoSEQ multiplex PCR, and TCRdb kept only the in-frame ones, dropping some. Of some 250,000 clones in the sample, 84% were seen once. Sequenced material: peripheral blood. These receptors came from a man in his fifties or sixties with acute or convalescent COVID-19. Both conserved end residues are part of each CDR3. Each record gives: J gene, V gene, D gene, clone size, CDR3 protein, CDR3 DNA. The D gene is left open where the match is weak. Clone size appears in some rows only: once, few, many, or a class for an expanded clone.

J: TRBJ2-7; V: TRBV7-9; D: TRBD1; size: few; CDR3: CASSLEGAFYEQYF; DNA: TGTGCCAGCAGCTTAGAGGGGGCCTTTTACGAGCAGTACTTC
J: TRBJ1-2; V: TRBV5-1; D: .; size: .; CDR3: CASSPGIIGDYGYTF; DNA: TGCGCCAGCAGCCCCGGGATTATAGGCGACTATGGCTACACCTTC
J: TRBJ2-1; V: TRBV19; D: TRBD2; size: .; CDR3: CASSLLPGGAYNEQFF; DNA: TGTGCCAGTAGTCTACTCCCGGGGGGGGCGTACAATGAGCAGTTCTTC
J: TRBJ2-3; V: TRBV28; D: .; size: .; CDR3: CASSFVDIGTDTQYF; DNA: TGTGCCAGCAGTTTCGTGGACATAGGCACAGATACGCAGTATTTT
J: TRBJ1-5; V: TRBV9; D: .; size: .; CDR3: CASSVEGDSNQPQHF; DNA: TGTGCCAGCAGCGTAGAGGGAGATAGCAATCAGCCCCAGCATTTT
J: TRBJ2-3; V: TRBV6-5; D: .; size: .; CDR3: CASSYGGASLGTQYF; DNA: TGTGCCAGCAGTTACGGAGGTGCTAGCTTGGGTACGCAGTATTTT
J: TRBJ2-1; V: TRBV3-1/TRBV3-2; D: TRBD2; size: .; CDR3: CASSQDLAGGSYNEQFF; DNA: TGTGCCAGCAGCCAAGATCTGGCGGGGGGCTCCTACAATGAGCAGTTCTTC
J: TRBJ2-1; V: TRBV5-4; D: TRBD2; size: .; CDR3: CASSLPGGMGSEQFF; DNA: TGTGCCAGCAGCTTACCGGGAGGTATGGGAAGTGAGCAGTTCTTC
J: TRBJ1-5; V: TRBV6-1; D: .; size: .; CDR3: CASSGNGGAGYNQPQHF; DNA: TGTGCCAGCAGTGGAAATGGAGGGGCTGGGTACAATCAGCCCCAGCATTTT
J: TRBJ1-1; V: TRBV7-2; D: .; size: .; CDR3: CASSPAMNTEAFF; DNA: TGTGCCAGCAGCCCCGCGATGAACACTGAAGCTTTCTTT
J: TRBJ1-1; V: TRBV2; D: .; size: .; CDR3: CASSLQYMNTEAFF; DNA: TGTGCCAGCAGTCTTCAATACATGAACACTGAAGCTTTCTTT
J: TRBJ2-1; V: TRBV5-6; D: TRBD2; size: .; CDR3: CASSEGLAGTSSYNEQFF; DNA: TGTGCCAGCAGCGAGGGACTAGCGGGAACGAGCTCCTACAATGAGCAGTTCTTC
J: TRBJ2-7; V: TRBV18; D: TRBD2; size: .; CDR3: CASSNGESSGGHYEQYF; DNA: TGTGCCAGCTCCAACGGGGAGTCTAGCGGGGGACATTACGAGCAGTACTTC
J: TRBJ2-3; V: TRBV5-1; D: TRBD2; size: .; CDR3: CASPLRASGGRRADTQYF; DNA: TGCGCCAGCCCCTTGCGGGCTAGCGGGGGTCGAAGGGCAGATACGCAGTATTTT
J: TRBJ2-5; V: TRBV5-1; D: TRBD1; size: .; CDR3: CASSRDRVRYQETQYF; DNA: TGCGCCAGCAGCCGGGACAGGGTCCGGTACCAAGAGACCCAGTACTTC
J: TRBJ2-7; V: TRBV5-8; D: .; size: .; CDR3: CASSSIGQSQREQYF; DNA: TGTGCCAGCAGCTCAATTGGACAGTCGCAGCGGGAGCAGTACTTC
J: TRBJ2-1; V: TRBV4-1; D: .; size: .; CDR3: CASSQEGFDEQFF; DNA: TGCGCCAGCAGCCAAGAGGGCTTCGATGAGCAGTTCTTC
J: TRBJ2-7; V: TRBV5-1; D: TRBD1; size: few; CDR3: CASSPTGSRTYEQYF; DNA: TGCGCCAGCAGCCCGACAGGGTCAAGGACCTACGAGCAGTACTTC
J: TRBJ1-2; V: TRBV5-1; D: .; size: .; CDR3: CASSLVATANYGYTF; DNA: TGCGCCAGCAGCTTGGTTGCCACAGCTAACTATGGCTACACCTTC
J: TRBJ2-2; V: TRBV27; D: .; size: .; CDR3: CASHSHLENTGELFF; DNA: TGTGCCAGCCATAGTCACCTAGAGAACACCGGGGAGCTGTTTTTT
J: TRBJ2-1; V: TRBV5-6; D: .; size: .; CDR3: CASSIARGEQFF; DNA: TGTGCCAGCAGCATAGCCAGGGGTGAGCAGTTCTTC
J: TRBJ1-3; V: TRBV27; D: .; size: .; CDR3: CASSPTAASGNTIYF; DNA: TGTGCCAGCAGTCCTACAGCCGCCTCTGGAAACACCATATATTTT
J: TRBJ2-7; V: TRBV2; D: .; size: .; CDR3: CASRDVGGFYEQYF; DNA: TGTGCCAGCAGAGACGTCGGGGGATTCTACGAGCAGTACTTC
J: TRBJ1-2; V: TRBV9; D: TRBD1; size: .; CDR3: CASSGGLGTGPYGYTF; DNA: TGTGCCAGCAGCGGAGGGCTGGGGACAGGACCGTATGGCTACACCTTC
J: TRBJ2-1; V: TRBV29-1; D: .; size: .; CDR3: CSVARSNEQFF; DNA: TGCAGCGTTGCTAGGAGCAATGAGCAGTTCTTC
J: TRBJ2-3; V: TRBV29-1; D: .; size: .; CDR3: CSVEGGRGSDTQYF; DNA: TGCAGCGTTGAGGGCGGCAGGGGCTCAGATACGCAGTATTTT
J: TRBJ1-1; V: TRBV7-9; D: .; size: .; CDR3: CASSLGRGGDTEAFF; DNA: TGTGCCAGCAGCTTAGGGCGGGGAGGGGACACTGAAGCTTTCTTT
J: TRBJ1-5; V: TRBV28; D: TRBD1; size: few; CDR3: CASRAQGAGNQPQHF; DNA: TGTGCCAGCAGGGCACAGGGGGCAGGCAATCAGCCCCAGCATTTT
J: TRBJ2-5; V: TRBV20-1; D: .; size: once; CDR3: CSARQWETQYF; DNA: TGCAGTGCTAGACAGTGGGAGACCCAGTACTTC
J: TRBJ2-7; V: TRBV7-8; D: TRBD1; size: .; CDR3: CASSTPGGQIYEQYF; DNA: TGTGCCAGCAGCACCCCTGGGGGACAGATCTACGAGCAGTACTTC
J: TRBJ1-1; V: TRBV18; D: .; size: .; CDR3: CASSPESGSRTEAFF; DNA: TGTGCCAGCTCCCCCGAGTCAGGGTCACGGACTGAAGCTTTCTTT
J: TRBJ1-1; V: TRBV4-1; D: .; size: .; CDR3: CASSQDAIGGALTEAFF; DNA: TGCGCCAGCAGCCAAGATGCGATTGGAGGGGCTCTCACTGAAGCTTTCTTT
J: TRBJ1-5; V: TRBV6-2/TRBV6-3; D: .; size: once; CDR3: CASSVLPGYTGSQHF; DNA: TGTGCCAGCAGTGTCCTTCCGGGCTATACGGGGTCCCAGCATTTT
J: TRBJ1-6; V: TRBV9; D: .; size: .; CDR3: CASGQTNSPLHF; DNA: TGTGCCAGCGGACAAACCAATTCACCCCTCCACTTT
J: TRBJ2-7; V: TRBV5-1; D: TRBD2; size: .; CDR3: CASSLSGTPYPERYEQYF; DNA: TGCGCCAGCAGCTTAAGCGGGACCCCATATCCAGAGAGATACGAGCAGTACTTC
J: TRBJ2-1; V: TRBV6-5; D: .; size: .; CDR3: CASTKRDEQFF; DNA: TGTGCCAGCACTAAGAGAGATGAGCAGTTCTTC
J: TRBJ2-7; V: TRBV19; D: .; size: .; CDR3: CASSAQPSYEQYF; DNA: TGTGCCAGTAGTGCACAGCCCTCCTACGAGCAGTACTTC
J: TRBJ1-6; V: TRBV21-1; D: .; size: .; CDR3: CASSKGEGVVNSPLHF; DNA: TGTGCCAGCAGCAAAGGAGAGGGGGTAGTTAATTCACCCCTCCACTTT
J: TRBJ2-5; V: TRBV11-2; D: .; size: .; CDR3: CASSRMGGQETQYF; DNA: TGTGCCAGCAGCCGCATGGGGGGACAAGAGACCCAGTACTTC
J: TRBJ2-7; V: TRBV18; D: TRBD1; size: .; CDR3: CASSQEQGSPYEQYF; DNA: TGTGCCAGCTCCCAAGAACAGGGGTCCCCCTACGAGCAGTACTTC
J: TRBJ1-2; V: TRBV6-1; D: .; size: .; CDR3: CASSEVSYGYTF; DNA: TGTGCCAGCAGTGAGGTTAGCTATGGCTACACCTTC
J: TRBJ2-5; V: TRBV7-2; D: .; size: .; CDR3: CASSLFGERGETQYF; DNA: TGTGCCAGCAGCTTATTCGGGGAACGGGGAGAGACCCAGTACTTC
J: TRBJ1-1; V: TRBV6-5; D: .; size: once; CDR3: CASTRSGGAGEAFF; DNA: TGTGCCAGCACCCGCTCGGGGGGGGCGGGTGAAGCTTTCTTT